What follows are 16 T cell receptor beta chains derived from one specimen sequenced in a study of T cells in women clearing cervical HPV infection. Sequencing was performed with immunoSEQ multiplex PCR; in TCRdb, only in-frame clones are kept and a portion is missing. The listing contains tens of thousands of clones. Sequenced input: blood buffy coat. Receptors originate from a woman aged 18 to 75 with a cervical HPV16 infection that either progressed to CIN3+ or cleared (not recorded which).

Worth noting for this clone: The CDR3 end lies 3 residues beyond the end of the read and is filled in from the germline J gene. The gene calls are TRBV7-6 and TRBJ2-2; tentatively, D is TRBD1 (5 bases). This CDR3 has 16 amino acids. Trimming left V 1 base short and J 6 bases short, with 15 bases between. CDR1 and CDR2 (germline): SGHVS, FNYEAQ. Partial CDR3 DNA: TGTGCCAGCAGCTTAGGTGTCAGGGAAGGGTCCGGGGAG. Translation: CASSLGVREGSGE. The whole CDR3 protein reads CASSLGVREGSGELFF.

With respect to this clone: Read sequence stops 3 residues before the CDR3 end, and the germline J gene provides the missing end. J is TRBJ2-4 and V is TRBV30; possibly TRBD2 for D (6 bases). The length of the CDR3 is 13 residues. Germline CDR1 GTSNPN, CDR2 SVGIG (reference sequence). CDR3 DNA, as far as it was read: TGTGCCTGGAGTCTGGAGGGGTACCAGCCT. It codes for CAWSLEGYQP. The entire CDR3 sequence reads CAWSLEGYQPQYF.

As to this clone: The read terminates 3 residues before the CDR3 end, so the remaining end is supplied by the germline J gene. This chain joins TRBV7-2 and TRBJ2-3; a possible D gene is TRBD2 (6 bases). CDR1 SGHTA and CDR2 FQGNSA come from the germline V gene. The V end lost 2 bases, the J end lost 2 bases, and 8 bases lay between the germline ends. This CDR3 has 14 amino acids. This CDR3 is CASSLRGNTDTQYF. The sequenced CDR3 bases are TGTGCCAGCAGCTTACGGGGGAACACAGATACG.

A remark on this clone: The read ends 3 residues early relative to the CDR3; the germline J gene fills the gap. The gene calls are TRBV12-3 or TRBV12-4 and TRBJ2-7; 9 bases match TRBD1. This CDR3 spans 14 amino acids. The ends lost 3 bases at V and 6 bases at J; junction bases unmatched: 6. The CDR3 spells CASSFGDRETEQYF. CDR3 bases read: TGTGCCAGCAGTTTCGGGGACAGGGAGACCGAG.

Regarding this clone: The read ends 3 residues before the CDR3 terminus; that terminus is restored from the germline J gene. The chain recombines TRBV20-1 with TRBJ2-2; 7 nucleotides match TRBD2. With 3 bases clipped from V and 1 base from J, the junction kept 2 bases outside the gene matches. This CDR3 has 14 residues. Per germline, CDR1 DFQATT and CDR2 SNEGSKA (reference sequence). The DNA read from the CDR3 is TGCAGTGCTAGCAGGACTAGGAACACCGGGGAG. The encoded protein is CSASRTRNTGE. The entire CDR3 protein is CSASRTRNTGELFF.

About this clone: The read is 3 residues too short to cover the CDR3 end, so that end is filled in from the germline J gene. J is TRBJ2-3 and V is TRBV18; TRBD2 matches 15 bases. J was trimmed by 2 bases and V by 5 bases; bases with no gene match: 8. CDR3 size: 18 residues. The germline V gene encodes CDR1 KGHSH and CDR2 LQKENI. The CDR3 reads CASSTSGLAGGYTDTQYF. CDR3 bases read: TGTGCCAGCTCAACATCGGGACTAGCGGGGGGCTACACAGATACG.

To note about this clone: Read data end 3 residues before the CDR3 end; the end is taken from the germline J gene. The genes are TRBV30 and TRBJ2-3; tentatively, D is TRBD2 (6 bases). There are 14 residues in the CDR3. The germline V gene has CDR1 GTSNPN and CDR2 SVGIG (reference sequence). Partial CDR3 DNA: TGTGCCTGCTCGACATGGGGGGAAATAGAGACG. Residues: CACSTWGEIET. The entire CDR3 sequence reads CACSTWGEIETQYF.

By frequency, this clone registers medium-sized. The read is 3 residues too short to cover the CDR3 end, so that end is filled in from the germline J gene. The chain links TRBV18 to TRBJ2-4; 7 bases agree with TRBD1. The CDR3 loop spans 15 amino acids. CDR1 and CDR2 (germline): KGHSH, LQKENI. Unmatched junction bases numbered 9, after V lost 3 bases and J lost 7 bases. CDR3 bases read: TGTGCCAGCTCACCGAGGAGACAGGGAGCGAACATT. Amino acid sequence: CASSPRRQGANI. In full, the CDR3 is CASSPRRQGANIQYF.

Concerning this clone itself: The read gets to within 3 residues of the CDR3 end, and the germline J gene fills in the rest. This sequence joins TRBV30 and TRBJ2-1, with 8 bases that match TRBD2. This CDR3 is 15 amino acids long. In germline, CDR1 is GTSNPN, CDR2 SVGIG (reference sequence). V lost 3 bases and J lost 6; bases outside the gene matches: 10. The part of the CDR3 DNA that was read is TGTGCCTGGAGCCCGGGGGGGGAAGGAGGCAATGAG. Translating gives CAWSPGGEGGNE. The full CDR3 is CAWSPGGEGGNEQFF.

On this clone: The read terminates 3 residues ahead of where the CDR3 ends, so the germline J gene completes it. The chain has TRBV18 and TRBJ2-3; 9 nucleotides align to TRBD1. Germline CDR1 KGHSH, CDR2 LQKENI. The CDR3 loop spans 15 amino acids. The chain's CDR3 is CANSPRTGARKTQYF. Incomplete CDR3 DNA: TGTGCCAACTCCCCTCGGACAGGGGCAAGGAAGACG.

This clone ranks as medium-sized in terms of frequency. CDR3 DNA (partial): TGTGCCAGCAGTTCCAGGGGAAACGGGATCTATGAG. This sequence encodes CASSSRGNGIYE. The entire CDR3 protein reads CASSSRGNGIYEQFF. The chain is built from TRBV6-2 or TRBV6-3 and TRBJ2-1; D perhaps matches TRBD1 (6 bases). The CDR3 is cut off 3 residues early in the read; its end comes from the germline J gene. The germline CDR1 and CDR2 sequences are MNHEY and SVGEGT. The CDR3 contains 15 residues. With 4 bases removed from V and 8 bases from J, the gap between germline ends came to 18 bases.

Regarding this clone: The read gets to within 3 residues of the CDR3 end, and the germline J gene fills in the rest. The rearrangement links TRBV7-6 to TRBJ1-4, with D possibly matching TRBD1 (5 bases). CDR3 length equals 15 residues. Germline CDR1 reads SGHVS; CDR2 reads FNYEAQ. CDR3 bases read: TGTGCCAGCAGCTCTCACGGGCAGGGTAATTCACCA. This sequence encodes CASSSHGQGNSP. The CDR3 in its entirety is CASSSHGQGNSPLFF. Drawing the rest from reference TRBV7-6 and TRBJ1-4, the complete variable domain is GAGVSQSPRYKVTKRGQDVALRCDPISGHVSLYWYRQALGQGPEFLTYFNYEAQQDKSGLPNDRFSAERPEGSISTLTIQRTEQRDSAMYRCASSSHGQGNSPLFFGSGTQLSVL.

CDR3 sequence: CASTYRDRGRDEKLFF. The covered CDR3 bases are TGTGCCAGTACGTATCGGGACAGGGGTCGGGATGAAAAA. The rearrangement joins TRBV19 to TRBJ1-4; 10 bases are shared with TRBD1. The read gets to within 3 residues of the CDR3 end, and the germline J gene fills in the rest. The germline V gene encodes CDR1 LNHDA and CDR2 SQIVND (reference sequence). V lost 7 bases, J lost 6 bases, and 11 bases stayed unmatched. CDR3 length: 16 amino acids.

With respect to this clone: Read coverage stops 3 residues before the CDR3 terminus; the germline J gene supplies the remainder. The V and J genes are TRBV2 and TRBJ1-5, with a weak D call TRBD1 (5 bases). This CDR3 has 12 residues. V lost 6 bases and J lost 9, with 12 bases in between. CDR1 is SNHLY and CDR2 is FYNNEI in the germline V gene. The CDR3 DNA, read in part, is TGTGCCAGCAGCCCAAGCGGGGGGCCC. Its protein product is CASSPSGGP. The CDR3, in full, reads CASSPSGGPQHF.

With respect to this clone: The read stops 3 residues short of the end of the CDR3; the missing end is completed from the germline J gene. Other nucleotide sequences in the sample specify the same CDR3. This chain connects TRBV18 to TRBJ1-3, with TRBD1 matching 7 bases. J gave up 0 bases and V 3 bases, and 5 bases lay outside the gene matches. Germline loops: CDR1 KGHSH, CDR2 LQKENI. The CDR3 consists of 16 residues. Here the CDR3 reads CASSPRDSSSGNTIYF. The part of the CDR3 DNA that was read is TGTGCCAGCTCACCCCGGGACAGCTCCTCTGGAAACACC.

A word on this clone: The read stops 3 residues short of the end of the CDR3; the missing end is completed from the germline J gene. The chain combines TRBV5-1 with TRBJ2-2; 10 bases agree with TRBD1. The CDR3 loop spans 15 amino acids. Germline CDR1 reads SGHRS; CDR2 reads YFSETQ. V gave up 3 bases and J gave up 4 bases; unmatched junction bases: 3. The CDR3: CASSSGQGVTGELFF. The DNA read from the CDR3 is TGCGCCAGCAGCTCCGGACAGGGGGTCACCGGGGAG.